This is a list of T cell receptor beta chains from one sample in a study of blood T cells in healthy people across ages. TCRdb fed the 5' RACE reads into MiXCR, producing one record per CDR3 protein. Found here are about 970,000 distinct CDR3 sequences, about 53% of them singletons; the top ten hold roughly a fifth. Sequencing was performed on blood. Every receptor here comes from an older woman in good health. The CDR3 runs from the conserved cysteine through the conserved F or W. Each record gives: V gene, D gene, clone size, J gene, CDR3 protein, CDR3 DNA. A D gene is named only where the DNA matches it firmly. Not all rows give a size; the values are once, few, many and, for expanded clones, a class.

>TRBV15|.|few|TRBJ2-5
CATSIQGFGTQYF
TGTGCCACCAGCATACAGGGTTTTGGGACCCAGTACTTC
>TRBV29-1|.|few|TRBJ2-7
CSVVTAYEQYF
TGCAGCGTTGTCACGGCGTACGAGCAGTACTTC
>TRBV5-1|TRBD2|.|TRBJ2-7
CASRRGTSGRTYEQYF
TGCGCCAGCAGAAGGGGGACTAGCGGGAGGACCTACGAGCAGTACTTC
>TRBV20-1|.|.|TRBJ1-6
CSVVTPSDFLGASPLHF
TGCAGTGTCGTTACCCCCTCGGACTTCTTAGGGGCGTCACCCCTCCACTTT
>TRBV27|TRBD2|few|TRBJ2-1
CASVRVTSGRGNEQFF
TGTGCCAGCGTTAGGGTGACTAGCGGGAGGGGCAATGAGCAGTTCTTC
>TRBV4-1|.|.|TRBJ1-2
CASNKGPNYGYTF
TGCGCCAGCAATAAGGGACCTAACTATGGCTACACCTTC
>TRBV5-1|TRBD2|.|TRBJ2-5
CASSTGGTSGYNEQYF
TGCGCCAGCAGCACCGGCGGGACTAGCGGCTACAATGAGCAGTACTTC
>TRBV4-2|TRBD2|few|TRBJ2-7
CASSQVSGSKGEQYF
TGTGCCAGCAGCCAAGTTAGCGGGAGTAAGGGCGAGCAGTACTTC
>TRBV9|.|.|TRBJ1-2
CASSVSPVQGSGYTF
TGTGCCAGCAGCGTCTCACCCGTTCAGGGCTCTGGCTACACCTTC
>TRBV10-3|TRBD2|many|TRBJ2-7
CAIREGASGSYEQYF
TGTGCCATCAGGGAGGGGGCTAGCGGGAGCTACGAGCAGTACTTC
>TRBV20-1|.|few|TRBJ2-3
CSASLLTDTQYF
TGCAGTGCTAGCCTACTTACAGATACGCAGTATTTT
>TRBV4-3|.|.|TRBJ2-7
CASSQESWGLGYEQYF
TGCGCCAGCAGCCAAGAATCTTGGGGGCTGGGGTACGAGCAGTACTTC
>TRBV7-9|.|.|TRBJ2-6
CASSPSLGPSSFSANVLTF
TGTGCCAGCAGCCCCTCTTTGGGGCCCTCTTCATTTTCGGCCAACGTCCTGACTTTC
>TRBV29-1|TRBD1|.|TRBJ1-4
CSVAVTGTVNEKLFF
TGCAGCGTGGCAGTCACCGGGACAGTGAATGAAAAACTGTTTTTT
>TRBV4-1|.|few|TRBJ1-5
CASSPVGANQPQHF
TGCGCCAGCAGCCCTGTTGGAGCAAATCAGCCCCAGCATTTT
>TRBV13|.|many|TRBJ2-3
CASSLGGFRDTQYF
TGTGCCAGCAGCTTAGGGGGATTCAGAGATACGCAGTATTTT
>TRBV5-5|TRBD2|.|TRBJ2-7
CASSPLGVLAGIPAYEQYF
TGTGCCAGCAGCCCGCTGGGGGTACTAGCGGGCATACCCGCCTACGAGCAGTACTTC
>TRBV20-1|.|few|TRBJ2-5
CSARDYQGQTGETQYF
TGCAGTGCTAGAGATTATCAGGGCCAAACGGGGGAGACCCAGTACTTC